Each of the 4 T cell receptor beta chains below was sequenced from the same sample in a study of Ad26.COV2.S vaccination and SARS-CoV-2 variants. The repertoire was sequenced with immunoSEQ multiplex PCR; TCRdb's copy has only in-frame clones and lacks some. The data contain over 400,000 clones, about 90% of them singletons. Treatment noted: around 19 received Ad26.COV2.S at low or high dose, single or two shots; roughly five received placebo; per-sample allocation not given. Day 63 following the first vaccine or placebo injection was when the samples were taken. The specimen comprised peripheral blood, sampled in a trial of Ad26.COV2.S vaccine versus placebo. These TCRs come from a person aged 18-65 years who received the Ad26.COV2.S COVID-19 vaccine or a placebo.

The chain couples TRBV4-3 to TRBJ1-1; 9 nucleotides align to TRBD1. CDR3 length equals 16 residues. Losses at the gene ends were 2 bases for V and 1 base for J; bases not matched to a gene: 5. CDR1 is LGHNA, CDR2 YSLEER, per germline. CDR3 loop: CASSQHRGLGNTEAFF. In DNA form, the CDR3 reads TGCGCCAGCAGCCAACACAGGGGGCTCGGGAACACTGAAGCTTTCTTT.

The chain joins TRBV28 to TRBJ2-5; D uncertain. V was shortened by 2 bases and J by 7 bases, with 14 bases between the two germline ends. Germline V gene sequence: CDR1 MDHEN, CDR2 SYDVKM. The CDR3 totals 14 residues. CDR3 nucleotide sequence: TGTGCCAGCAGTTTAGGCGGAAAATTCGGGACCCAGTACTTC. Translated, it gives CASSLGGKFGTQYF.

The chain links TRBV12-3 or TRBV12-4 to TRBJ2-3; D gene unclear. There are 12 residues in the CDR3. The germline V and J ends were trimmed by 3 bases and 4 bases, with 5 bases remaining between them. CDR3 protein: CASSFIADTQYF. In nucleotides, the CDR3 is TGTGCCAGCAGTTTTATAGCAGATACGCAGTATTTT.

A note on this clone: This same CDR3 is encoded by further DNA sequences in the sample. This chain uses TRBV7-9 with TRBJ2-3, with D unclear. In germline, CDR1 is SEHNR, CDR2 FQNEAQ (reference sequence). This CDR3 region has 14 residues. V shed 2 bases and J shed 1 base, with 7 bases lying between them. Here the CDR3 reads CASSLLGGTDTQYF. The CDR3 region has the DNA TGTGCCAGCAGCTTATTAGGTGGCACAGATACGCAGTATTTT.